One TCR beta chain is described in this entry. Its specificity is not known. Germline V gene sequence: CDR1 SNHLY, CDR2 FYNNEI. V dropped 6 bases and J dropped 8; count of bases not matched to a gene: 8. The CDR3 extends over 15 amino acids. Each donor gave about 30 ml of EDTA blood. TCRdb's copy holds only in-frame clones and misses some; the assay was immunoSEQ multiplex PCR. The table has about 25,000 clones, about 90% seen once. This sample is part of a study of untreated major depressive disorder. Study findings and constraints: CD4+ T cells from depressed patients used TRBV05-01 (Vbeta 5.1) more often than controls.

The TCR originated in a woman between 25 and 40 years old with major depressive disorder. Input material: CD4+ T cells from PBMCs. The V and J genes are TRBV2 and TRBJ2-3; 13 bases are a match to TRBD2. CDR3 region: CASRDTSGGGFTQYF. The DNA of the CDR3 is TGTGCCAGCAGAGATACTAGCGGGGGGGGCTTTACGCAGTATTTT.